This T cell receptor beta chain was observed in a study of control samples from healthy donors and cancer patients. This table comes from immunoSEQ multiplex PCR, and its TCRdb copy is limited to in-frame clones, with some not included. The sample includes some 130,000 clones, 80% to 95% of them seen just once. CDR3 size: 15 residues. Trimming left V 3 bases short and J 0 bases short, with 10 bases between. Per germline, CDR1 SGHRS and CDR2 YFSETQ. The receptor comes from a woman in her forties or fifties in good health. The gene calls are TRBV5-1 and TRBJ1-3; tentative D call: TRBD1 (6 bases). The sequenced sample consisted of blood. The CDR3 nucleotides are TGCGCCAGCAGCTCCAGGGGTTCCTCTGGAAACACCATATATTTT. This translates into CASSSRGSSGNTIYF.